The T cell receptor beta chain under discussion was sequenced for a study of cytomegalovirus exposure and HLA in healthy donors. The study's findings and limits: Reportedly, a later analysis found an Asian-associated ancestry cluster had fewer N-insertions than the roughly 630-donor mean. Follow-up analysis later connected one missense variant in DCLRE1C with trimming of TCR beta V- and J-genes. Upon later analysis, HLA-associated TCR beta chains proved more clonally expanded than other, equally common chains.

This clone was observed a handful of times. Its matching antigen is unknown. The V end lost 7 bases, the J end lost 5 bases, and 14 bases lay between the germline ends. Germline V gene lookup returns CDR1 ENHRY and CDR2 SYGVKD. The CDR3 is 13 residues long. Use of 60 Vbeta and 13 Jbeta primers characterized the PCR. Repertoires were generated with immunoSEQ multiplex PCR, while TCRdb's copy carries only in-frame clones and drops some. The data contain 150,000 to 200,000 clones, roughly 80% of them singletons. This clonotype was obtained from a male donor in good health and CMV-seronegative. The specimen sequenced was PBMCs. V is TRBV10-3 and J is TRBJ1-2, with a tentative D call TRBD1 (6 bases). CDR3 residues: CAITQDRDYGYTF. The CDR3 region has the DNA TGTGCCATCACCCAGGACAGAGATTATGGCTACACCTTC.